This is a list of T cell receptor beta chains from one sample in a study of neurological immune-mediated disorders. Each CDR3 protein is one row after TCRdb ran MiXCR on the 5' RACE reads. The table has about 36,000 distinct CDR3 sequences, roughly 10% seen once. Specimen: PBMCs. The receptors stem from a man aged 55-75 years with HTLV-1-associated myelopathy (HAM/TSP). CDR3s include the opening cysteine and the closing phenylalanine or tryptophan. D genes are given only for firm matches. Expanded clones get a size class; other rows say once, few or many, or leave the size out.

TRBV29-1	NA	TRBJ2-2	many	TGCAGCGTTGGTCTTGGGTCCGGGGAGCTGTTTTTT	CSVGLGSGELFF
TRBV6-1	TRBD1	TRBJ1-1	few	TGTGCCAGTAACCGGGACAGGGGATACACTGAAGCTTTCTTT	CASNRDRGYTEAFF
TRBV20-1	TRBD2	TRBJ2-7	many	TGCAGTGCAGACCTAGCGGGAGGGCACTACGAGCAGTACTTC	CSADLAGGHYEQYF
TRBV12-3/TRBV12-4	NA	TRBJ1-3	many	TGTGCCAGCAGTTTGGGGGACTTGAACGGAAACACCATATATTTT	CASSLGDLNGNTIYF
TRBV12-3/TRBV12-4	TRBD1	TRBJ2-1	many	TGTGCCAGCAGACTCCAGGGGGCGGGTGAGCAGTTCTTC	CASRLQGAGEQFF
TRBV5-1	NA	TRBJ2-1	many	TGCGCCAGCAGCCGCGGAGATGGAGCCGGCAATGAGCAGTTCTTC	CASSRGDGAGNEQFF
TRBV20-1	NA	TRBJ2-7	many	TGCAGTGCCAACCTGCGGGCAGGCGCCTACGAGCAGTACTTC	CSANLRAGAYEQYF
TRBV11-2	TRBD1	TRBJ1-2	many	TGTGCCAGCAGCGCGACAGGGGGGAGCTATGGCTACACCTTC	CASSATGGSYGYTF
TRBV4-1	NA	TRBJ1-6	many	TGCGCCAGCAGCCAAAGTGAGGCAGACAGCAGTAAACCCCTCCACTTT	CASSQSEADSSKPLHF
TRBV5-1	NA	TRBJ2-7	many	TGCGCCAGCAGCTTGGACGGCGGATCCTACGAGCAGTACTTC	CASSLDGGSYEQYF
TRBV7-9	NA	TRBJ2-5	many	TGTGCCAGCAGCCTCGGGCCGTGGGGCAACCAAGAGACCCAGTACTTC	CASSLGPWGNQETQYF
TRBV27	NA	TRBJ1-2	many	TGTGCCAGCAGTTTCCTAGGGGGGCGGAGTGGCTACACCTTC	CASSFLGGRSGYTF
TRBV20-1	TRBD1	TRBJ2-7	many	TGCAGTGCTCTACGGGACAGGGAAAGTGTCGAGCAGTACTTC	CSALRDRESVEQYF
TRBV27	TRBD1	TRBJ1-2	many	TGTGCCAGCCCCCGGGACAGGGACTATGGCTACACCTTC	CASPRDRDYGYTF
TRBV20-1	NA	TRBJ1-4	many	TGCAGTGCTCGCACTCTTAGACAGCCAACTAATGAAAAACTGTTTTTT	CSARTLRQPTNEKLFF
TRBV3-1	TRBD1	TRBJ1-1	many	TGTGCCAGCAGCTACCAGGGGGCCATGAACACTGAAGCTTTCTTT	CASSYQGAMNTEAFF
TRBV5-1	TRBD1	TRBJ2-7	many	TGCGCCAGCGGAAACAGGGGCGAGCAGTACTTC	CASGNRGEQYF
TRBV20-1	TRBD2	TRBJ2-3	NA	TGCAGTTCCAAGGGACTAGCGGATCCAGATACGCAGTATTTT	CSSKGLADPDTQYF
TRBV15	TRBD2	TRBJ2-1	many	TGTGCCACCAGCAGCTACCCGAGGAGCGGGAGGGCGGGAGAGCAGTTCTTC	CATSSYPRSGRAGEQFF
TRBV7-2	TRBD1	TRBJ1-4	many	TGTGCCAGCAGCACGCTGGGGACAGGGGAAGAAAAACTGTTTTTT	CASSTLGTGEEKLFF
TRBV9	NA	TRBJ1-1	many	TGTGCCAGCAGCGTAGGCAGAGTGAACACTGAAGCTTTCTTT	CASSVGRVNTEAFF
TRBV11-2	TRBD2	TRBJ2-1	NA	TGTGCCAGCAGCTTACTAGCGGGAGGGCCCAGTGAGCAGTTCTTC	CASSLLAGGPSEQFF
TRBV20-1	NA	TRBJ1-5	many	TGCAGTGCTAATCGAGCAGATCAGCCCCAGCATTTT	CSANRADQPQHF
TRBV12-3/TRBV12-4	TRBD1	TRBJ1-4	many	TGTGCCAGCACTGACCGACAGGGGGCTTGGGAAAAACTGTTTTTT	CASTDRQGAWEKLFF
TRBV3-1	NA	TRBJ1-1	NA	TGTGCCAGCAGCCTTAAAGGACGGAAGAACACTGAAGCTTTCTTT	CASSLKGRKNTEAFF
TRBV10-3	TRBD2	TRBJ2-1	many	TGTGCCATCAGTGAGTCGAAGGCTAGCGGGGACAACAATGAGCAGTTCTTC	CAISESKASGDNNEQFF
TRBV20-1	NA	TRBJ2-7	many	TGCAGTGCTAGAGATTCTAGGGCCCCTTCCTACGAGCAGTACTTC	CSARDSRAPSYEQYF
TRBV29-1	TRBD1	TRBJ2-3	many	TGCAGCGCACCGACAGGGGGCACAGATACGCAGTATTTT	CSAPTGGTDTQYF
TRBV5-1	TRBD1	TRBJ2-1	many	TGCGCCAGCAGCTCGCTAGGACAGGGCAACAATGAGCAGTTCTTC	CASSSLGQGNNEQFF
TRBV28	TRBD1	TRBJ2-5	many	TGTGCCAGCAGCGAAACGACAGGGAAAGAGACCCAGTACTTC	CASSETTGKETQYF
TRBV5-1	NA	TRBJ2-7	NA	TGCGCCAGCAGCCAGGACGCACTATCGGGCTACGAGCAGTACTTC	CASSQDALSGYEQYF
TRBV12-3/TRBV12-4	TRBD1	TRBJ2-3	many	TGTGCCAGCAGTTTGTGGACAGGGGGAGAGACAGATACGCAGTATTTT	CASSLWTGGETDTQYF
TRBV6-6	NA	TRBJ2-3	many	TGTGCCAGCAGTTTTACGCAGGCGAGCACAGATACGCAGTATTTT	CASSFTQASTDTQYF
TRBV4-1	TRBD1	TRBJ2-7	many	TGCGCCAGCAGCCAACCGACAGGGGCGTCTCCTTTTTCTTACGAGCAGTACTTC	CASSQPTGASPFSYEQYF
TRBV5-1	TRBD1	TRBJ2-7	many	TGCGCCAGCGGCCAAAACGCAGGGGGCCGCGACGAGCAGTACTTC	CASGQNAGGRDEQYF
TRBV5-1	TRBD1	TRBJ1-6	many	TGCGCCAGCAGCTTGGCGGGGGACAGTGGCAATTCACCCCTCCACTTT	CASSLAGDSGNSPLHF
TRBV20-1	NA	TRBJ2-7	many	TGCAGTGCTAACCCTGCTAGTTCGAGAGAGCAGTACTTC	CSANPASSREQYF
TRBV20-1	NA	TRBJ2-1	many	TGCAGTGCTAGGGGGACGGACAATGAGCAGTTCTTC	CSARGTDNEQFF
TRBV7-9	NA	TRBJ2-2	many	TGTGCCAGCAGCCCACGGGCGTTAAACACCGGGGAGCTGTTTTTT	CASSPRALNTGELFF
TRBV6-1	TRBD2	TRBJ2-1	few	TGTGCCAGCAGTGACCCCCGAGGACTAGCGGTACTTATGCGGGTTGAGCAGTTCTTC	CASSDPRGLAVLMRVEQFF
TRBV20-1	TRBD1	TRBJ1-2	medium-sized	TGCAGTGTAGTGAGAAGACAGGGGGCTTCAGACTACACCTTC	CSVVRRQGASDYTF
TRBV5-1	NA	TRBJ1-2	many	TGCGCCAGCAGCTTGGAGCCAGGGGTTAATGGCTACACCTTC	CASSLEPGVNGYTF
TRBV25-1	TRBD2	TRBJ2-1	many	TGTGCCAGCAGTGAATCTACTAGCGGGAGGGGGCGTCCGTACAATGAGCAGTTCTTC	CASSESTSGRGRPYNEQFF
TRBV24-1	TRBD1	TRBJ2-3	many	TGTGCCACCAGTGATCCCGGGACAGAGAGCACAGATACGCAGTATTTT	CATSDPGTESTDTQYF
TRBV19	TRBD2	TRBJ2-1	once	TGTGCCAGTAGTATAGGGAGACTAGCGGGCCGGACCTCCTACAATGAGCAGTTCTTC	CASSIGRLAGRTSYNEQFF
TRBV5-5	NA	TRBJ2-3	many	TGTGCCAGCAGCCCAACTAGGTACACAGATACGCAGTATTTT	CASSPTRYTDTQYF
TRBV5-1	NA	TRBJ1-1	many	TGCGCCAGCAGCTTCTCCGGGGGGAACACTGAAGCTTTCTTT	CASSFSGGNTEAFF
TRBV7-9	TRBD1	TRBJ2-3	many	TGTGCCAGCGGAAAGGGACAGACGAGCACAGATACGCAGTATTTT	CASGKGQTSTDTQYF
TRBV29-1	NA	TRBJ1-1	many	TGCAGCGTTGAAAGAGAGCATGCGACCGAAGCTTTCTTT	CSVEREHATEAFF
TRBV29-1	NA	TRBJ2-3	many	TGCAGCGTTGGTGATACGCAGTATTTT	CSVGDTQYF
TRBV7-3	NA	TRBJ2-1	many	TGTGCCAGCAGCTTGAGGGGAGGCAATGAGCAGTTCTTC	CASSLRGGNEQFF